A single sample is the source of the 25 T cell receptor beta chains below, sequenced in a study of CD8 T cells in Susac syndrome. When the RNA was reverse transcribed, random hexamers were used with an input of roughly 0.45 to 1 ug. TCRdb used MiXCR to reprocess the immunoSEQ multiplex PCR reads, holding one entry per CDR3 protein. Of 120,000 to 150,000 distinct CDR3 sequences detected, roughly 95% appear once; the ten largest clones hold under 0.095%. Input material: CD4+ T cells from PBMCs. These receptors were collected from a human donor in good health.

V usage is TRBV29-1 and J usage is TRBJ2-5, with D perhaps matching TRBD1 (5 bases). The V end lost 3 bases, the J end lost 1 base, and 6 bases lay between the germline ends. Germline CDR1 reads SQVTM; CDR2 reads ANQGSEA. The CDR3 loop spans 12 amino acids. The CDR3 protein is CSVDRAQETQYF. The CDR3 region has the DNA TGCAGCGTTGACAGGGCCCAAGAGACCCAGTACTTC.

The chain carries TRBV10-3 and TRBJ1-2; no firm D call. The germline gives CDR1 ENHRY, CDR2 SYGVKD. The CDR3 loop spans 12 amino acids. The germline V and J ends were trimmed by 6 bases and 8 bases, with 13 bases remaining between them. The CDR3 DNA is TGTGCCATCAGCTATGCCGGGAGGGGCTACACCTTC. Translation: CAISYAGRGYTF.

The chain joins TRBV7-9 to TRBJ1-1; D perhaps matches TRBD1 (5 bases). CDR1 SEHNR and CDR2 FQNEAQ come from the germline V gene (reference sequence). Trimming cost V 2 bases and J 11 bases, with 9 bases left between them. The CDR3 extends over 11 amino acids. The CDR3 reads CASSLIGGAFF. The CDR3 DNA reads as TGTGCCAGCAGCTTAATCGGGGGGGCTTTCTTT.

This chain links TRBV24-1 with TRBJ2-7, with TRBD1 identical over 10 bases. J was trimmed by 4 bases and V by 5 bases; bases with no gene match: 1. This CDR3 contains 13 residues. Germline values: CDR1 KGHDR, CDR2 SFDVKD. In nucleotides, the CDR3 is TGTGCCACCAGTGGGACAGGGGGGTACGAGCAGTACTTC. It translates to CATSGTGGYEQYF.

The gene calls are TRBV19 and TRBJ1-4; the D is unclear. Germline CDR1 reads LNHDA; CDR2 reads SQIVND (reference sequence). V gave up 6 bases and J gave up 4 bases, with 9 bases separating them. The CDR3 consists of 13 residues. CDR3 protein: CASSEYNNEKLFF. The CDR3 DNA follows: TGTGCCAGTAGCGAGTATAATAATGAAAAACTGTTTTTT.

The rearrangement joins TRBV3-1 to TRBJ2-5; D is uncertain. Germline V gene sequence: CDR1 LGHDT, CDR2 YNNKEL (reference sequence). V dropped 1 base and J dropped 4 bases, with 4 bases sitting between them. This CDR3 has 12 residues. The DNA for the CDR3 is TGTGCCAGCAGCCAAGTTCGAGAGACCCAGTACTTC. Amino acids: CASSQVRETQYF.

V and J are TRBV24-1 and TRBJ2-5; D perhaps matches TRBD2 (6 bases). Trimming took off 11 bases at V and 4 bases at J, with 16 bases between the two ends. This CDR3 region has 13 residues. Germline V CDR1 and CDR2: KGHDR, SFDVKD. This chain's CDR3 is CAIRDSLGETQYF. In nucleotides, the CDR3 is TGTGCCATCCGGGACTCCTTGGGAGAGACCCAGTACTTC.

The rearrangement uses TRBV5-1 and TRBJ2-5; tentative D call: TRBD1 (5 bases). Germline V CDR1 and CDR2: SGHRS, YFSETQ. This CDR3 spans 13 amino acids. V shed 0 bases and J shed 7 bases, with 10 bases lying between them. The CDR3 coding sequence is TGCGCCAGCAGCTTGGGGGGCGCTGGGACCCAGTACTTC. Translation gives CASSLGGAGTQYF.

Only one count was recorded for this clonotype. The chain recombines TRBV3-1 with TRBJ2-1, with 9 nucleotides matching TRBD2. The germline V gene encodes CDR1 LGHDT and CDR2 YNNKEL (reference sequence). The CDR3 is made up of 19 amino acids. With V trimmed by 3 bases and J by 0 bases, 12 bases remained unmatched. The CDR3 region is CASSHLAGNRSISYNEQFF. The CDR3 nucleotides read TGTGCCAGCAGCCACCTAGCGGGAAATCGGAGTATCTCCTACAATGAGCAGTTCTTC.

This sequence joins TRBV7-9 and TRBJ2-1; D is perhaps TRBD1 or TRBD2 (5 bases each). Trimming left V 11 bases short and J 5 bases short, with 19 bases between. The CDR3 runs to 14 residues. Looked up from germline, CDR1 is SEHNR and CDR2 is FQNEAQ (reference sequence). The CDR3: CASRDQGRNNEQFF. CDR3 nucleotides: TGTGCCTCCCGGGATCAGGGAAGGAACAATGAGCAGTTCTTC.

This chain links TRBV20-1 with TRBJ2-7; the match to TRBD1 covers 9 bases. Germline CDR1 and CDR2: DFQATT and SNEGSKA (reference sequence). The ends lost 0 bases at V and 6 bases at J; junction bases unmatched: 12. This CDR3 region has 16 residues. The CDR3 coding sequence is TGCAGTGCTAGAGATTTAGGACAGGGGAACCCCCCCGAGCAGTACTTC. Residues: CSARDLGQGNPPEQYF.

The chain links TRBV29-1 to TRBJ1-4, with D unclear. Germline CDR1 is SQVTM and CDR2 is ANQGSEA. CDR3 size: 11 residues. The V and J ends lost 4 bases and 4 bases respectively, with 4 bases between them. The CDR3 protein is CSVADNEKLFF. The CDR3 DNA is TGCAGCGTTGCAGATAATGAAAAACTGTTTTTT.

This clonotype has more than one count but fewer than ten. The CDR3 region has the DNA TGCGCCAGCAGCTTGGGCAGTCAGCAAGAAGCTTTCTTT. Translation: CASSLGSQQEAFF. The chain employs TRBV5-1 and TRBJ1-1; D not certain. Looked up from germline, CDR1 is SGHRS and CDR2 is YFSETQ. CDR3 length: 13 amino acids. V shed 0 bases and J shed 8 bases, with 11 bases lying between them.

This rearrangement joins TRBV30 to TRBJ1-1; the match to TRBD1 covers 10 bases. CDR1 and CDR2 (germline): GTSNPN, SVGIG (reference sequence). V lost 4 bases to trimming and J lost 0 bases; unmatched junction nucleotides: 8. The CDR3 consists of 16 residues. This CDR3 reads CAWMAGTGVVNTEAFF. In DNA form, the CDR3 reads TGTGCCTGGATGGCCGGGACAGGGGTTGTGAACACTGAAGCTTTCTTT.

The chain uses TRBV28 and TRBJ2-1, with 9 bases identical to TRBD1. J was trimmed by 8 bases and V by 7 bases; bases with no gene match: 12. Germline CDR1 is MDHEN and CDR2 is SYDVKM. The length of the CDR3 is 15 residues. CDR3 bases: TGTGCCAGCAATCGCATGGGGACAGGGCGGGATGAGCAGTTCTTC. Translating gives CASNRMGTGRDEQFF.

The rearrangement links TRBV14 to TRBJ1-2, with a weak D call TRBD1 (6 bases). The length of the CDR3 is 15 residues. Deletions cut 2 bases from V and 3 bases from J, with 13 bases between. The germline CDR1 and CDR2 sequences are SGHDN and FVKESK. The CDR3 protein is CASSQRMGGYYGYTF. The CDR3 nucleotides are TGTGCCAGCAGCCAACGTATGGGGGGCTACTATGGCTACACCTTC.

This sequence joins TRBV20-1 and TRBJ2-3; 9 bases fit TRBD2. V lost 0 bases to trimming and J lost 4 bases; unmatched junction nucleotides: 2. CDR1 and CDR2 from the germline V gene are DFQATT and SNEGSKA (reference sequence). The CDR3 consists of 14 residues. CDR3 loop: CSAREGGGADTQYF. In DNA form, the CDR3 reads TGCAGTGCTAGAGAGGGCGGGGGGGCAGATACGCAGTATTTT.

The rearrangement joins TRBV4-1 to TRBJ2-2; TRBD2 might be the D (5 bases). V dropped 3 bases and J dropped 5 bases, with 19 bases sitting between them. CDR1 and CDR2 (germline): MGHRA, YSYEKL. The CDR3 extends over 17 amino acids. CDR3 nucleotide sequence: TGCGCCAGCAGCCATCCCTTAAAAGGGTCGGGAACCGGGGAGCTGTTTTTT. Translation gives CASSHPLKGSGTGELFF.

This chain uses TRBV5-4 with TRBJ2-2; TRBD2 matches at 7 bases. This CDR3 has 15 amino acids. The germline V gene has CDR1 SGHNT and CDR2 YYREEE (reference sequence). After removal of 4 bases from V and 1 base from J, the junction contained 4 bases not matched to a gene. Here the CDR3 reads CASSRPSGNTGELFF. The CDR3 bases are TGTGCCAGCAGCCGTCCTAGCGGGAACACCGGGGAGCTGTTTTTT.

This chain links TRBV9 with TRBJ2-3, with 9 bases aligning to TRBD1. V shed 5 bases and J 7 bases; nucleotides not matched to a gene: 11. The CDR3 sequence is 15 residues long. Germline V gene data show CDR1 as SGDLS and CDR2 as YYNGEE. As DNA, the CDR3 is TGTGCCAGCAGTGTCCTGGACAGGGGCCCAAATACGCAGTATTTT. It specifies CASSVLDRGPNTQYF. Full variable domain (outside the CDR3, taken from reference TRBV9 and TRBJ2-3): DSGVTQTPKHLITATGQRVTLRCSPRSGDLSVYWYQQSLDQGLQFLIQYYNGEERAKGNILERFSAQQFPDLHSELNLSSLELGDSALYFCASSVLDRGPNTQYFGPGTRLTVL.

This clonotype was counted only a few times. The CDR3: CAWRTNKNTEAFF. As DNA, the CDR3 is TGTGCCTGGAGGACTAATAAGAACACTGAAGCTTTCTTT. The chain has TRBV30 and TRBJ1-1; no definite D call. This CDR3 is built from 13 residues. Between the trimmed V and J ends, which lost 3 bases and 1 base, there was a span of 9 bases. Germline CDR1 reads GTSNPN; CDR2 reads SVGIG (reference sequence).

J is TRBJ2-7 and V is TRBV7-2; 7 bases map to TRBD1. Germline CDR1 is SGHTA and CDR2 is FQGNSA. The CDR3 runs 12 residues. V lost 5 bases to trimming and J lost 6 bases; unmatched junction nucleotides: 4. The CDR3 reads CASSTGVGEQYF. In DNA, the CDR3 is TGTGCCAGCAGCACAGGGGTGGGCGAGCAGTACTTC.

This CDR3 reads CASSQLSTYQPQHF. The CDR3 region has the DNA TGTGCCAGCAGCCAACTTTCCACCTATCAGCCCCAGCATTTT. This chain links TRBV4-2 with TRBJ1-5; D gene ambiguous. The germline CDR1 and CDR2 sequences are LGHNA and YNFKEQ. V was trimmed by 2 bases and J by 5 bases, leaving 10 bases between them. The CDR3 runs to 14 residues.

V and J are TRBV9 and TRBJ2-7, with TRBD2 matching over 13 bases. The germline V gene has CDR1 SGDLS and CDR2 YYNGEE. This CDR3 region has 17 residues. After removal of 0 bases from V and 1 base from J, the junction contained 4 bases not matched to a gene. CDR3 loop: CASSVGTSGRVSYEQYF. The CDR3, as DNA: TGTGCCAGCAGCGTAGGGACTAGCGGGAGAGTTTCCTACGAGCAGTACTTC. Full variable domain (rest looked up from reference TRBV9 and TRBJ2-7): DSGVTQTPKHLITATGQRVTLRCSPRSGDLSVYWYQQSLDQGLQFLIQYYNGEERAKGNILERFSAQQFPDLHSELNLSSLELGDSALYFCASSVGTSGRVSYEQYFGPGTRLTVT.

CDR3: CASSYQTTSYEQYF. The CDR3 DNA reads as TGCGCCAGCAGCTACCAGACTACCTCCTACGAGCAGTACTTC. The chain is built from TRBV5-1 and TRBJ2-7; perhaps TRBD2 as D (5 bases). CDR3 length: 14 residues. The germline V gene has CDR1 SGHRS and CDR2 YFSETQ. V gave up 3 bases and J gave up 0 bases, with 10 bases separating them.